Sequencing of this TCR beta chain was carried out in a study of blood T cell repertoires in COVID-19. The overall study: Samples of COVID-19 (acute and convalescent) were obtained from the United States, Italy and Spain. PBMCs, B-cell-depleted T cells, or T cells provided the cDNA or gDNA that made up the material.

Germline assignment: CDR1 MNHEY and CDR2 SVGEGT. The CDR3 has 13 residues. Unmatched junction bases numbered 3, after V lost 5 bases and J lost 4 bases. Per the original methods: Estimated nucleated cell counts came from reference gene primer amplification. The method was immunoSEQ multiplex PCR; TCRdb's version includes in-frame clones alone and lacks a portion of them. V, J and clone size were drawn from that table, and D and trimming were deduced from the DNA. Seen here are about 670,000 clones, 85% to 90% observed once, and the top ten hold under 0.3%. The chain employs TRBV6-2 or TRBV6-3 and TRBJ1-2; the match to TRBD1 covers 8 bases. The source of this sequence is a woman younger than 30 with acute or convalescent COVID-19. Sequenced: peripheral blood. This chain's CDR3 is CASSNTGGYGYTF. CDR3 DNA: TGTGCCAGCAGTAATACAGGGGGCTATGGCTACACCTTC.